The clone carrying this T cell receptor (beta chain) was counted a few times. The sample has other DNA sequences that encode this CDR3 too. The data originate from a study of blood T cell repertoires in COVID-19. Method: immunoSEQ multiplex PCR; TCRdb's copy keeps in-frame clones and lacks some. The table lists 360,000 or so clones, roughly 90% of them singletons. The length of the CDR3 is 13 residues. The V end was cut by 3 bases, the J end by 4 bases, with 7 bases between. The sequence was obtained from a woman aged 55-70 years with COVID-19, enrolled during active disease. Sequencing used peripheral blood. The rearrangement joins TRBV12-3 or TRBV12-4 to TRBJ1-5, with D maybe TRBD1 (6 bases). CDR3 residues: CASSFQGNQPQHF. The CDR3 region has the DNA TGTGCCAGCAGTTTCCAGGGGAATCAGCCCCAGCATTTT.